These 17 T cell receptor beta chains were sequenced from one sample in a study of cytomegalovirus exposure and HLA in healthy donors. PCR employed 60 Vbeta and 13 Jbeta primers. Assay: immunoSEQ multiplex PCR; the TCRdb copy retains only in-frame clones and omits some. The data show hundreds of thousands of clones, about 83% seen once. Material for sequencing was PBMCs. These receptors were collected from a man aged 35-49 years in good health and CMV-seronegative.

CDR3 DNA sequence: TGTGCCTGGAAGTGGGAATGGCAGGGGGAAGGCTACACCTTC. Protein product: CAWKWEWQGEGYTF. The rearrangement uses TRBV30 and TRBJ1-2; 7 nucleotides line up with TRBD1. The CDR3 covers 14 residues. Germline CDR1 GTSNPN, CDR2 SVGIG (reference sequence). V was clipped by 4 bases and J by 8 bases; unmatched bases: 13.

This clone was observed a single time. CDR3 protein: CASSRTGDNEQFF. DNA of the CDR3: TGTGCCAGCAGTCGGACAGGGGACAATGAGCAGTTCTTC. This chain links TRBV5-4 with TRBJ2-1, with 9 bases fitting TRBD1. This CDR3 comprises 13 residues. CDR1 and CDR2 (germline): SGHNT, YYREEE (reference sequence). The V segment lost 5 bases and the J segment 5 bases; nucleotides outside the gene matches: 2.

The chain joins TRBV29-1 to TRBJ1-1; D possibly corresponds to TRBD1 (6 bases). Germline V gene lookup returns CDR1 SQVTM and CDR2 ANQGSEA. The CDR3 has 13 residues. Trimming took 7 bases from V and 8 from J, leaving 20 bases between them. For the CDR3, the DNA is TGCAGCGCCGGGACACCGGTGAGCGAGGAAGCTTTCTTT. It codes for CSAGTPVSEEAFF.

The chain employs TRBV7-3 and TRBJ2-3, with D perhaps matching TRBD1 (7 bases). Trimming removed 3 bases from V and 4 bases from J, with 14 bases in between. This CDR3 has 15 amino acids. Germline-derived CDR1 and CDR2 are SGHTA and FQGTGA. CDR3 in amino acids: CASSLEGAGADTQYF. CDR3 bases: TGTGCCAGCAGCTTGGAGGGGGCCGGCGCAGATACGCAGTATTTT. Full variable domain (remainder filled in from reference TRBV7-3 and TRBJ2-3): GAGVSQTPSNKVTEKGKYVELRCDPISGHTALYWYRQSLGQGPEFLIYFQGTGAADDSGLPNDRFFAVRPEGSVSTLKIQRTERGDSAVYLCASSLEGAGADTQYFGPGTRLTVL.

The V and J genes are TRBV10-3 and TRBJ2-1; TRBD2 matches at 7 bases. The CDR3 totals 16 residues. V trimming: 0 bases; J trimming: 2 bases; junction bases outside the gene matches: 4. Germline assignment: CDR1 ENHRY and CDR2 SYGVKD. CDR3 nucleotide sequence: TGTGCCATCAGTGAGTCTTCTGCGGGAGCCTACAATGAGCAGTTCTTC. Residues: CAISESSAGAYNEQFF.

The chain employs TRBV5-8 and TRBJ2-3; D ambiguous. Germline CDR1 SGHTS, CDR2 YDEGEE. The ends were cut back, 0 bases at V and 0 bases at J, with 5 bases in the middle. This CDR3 comprises 14 residues. The CDR3 nucleotides are TGTGCCAGCAGCTTGGCCTACAGCACAGATACGCAGTATTTT. Protein product: CASSLAYSTDTQYF.

The rearrangement links TRBV5-1 to TRBJ2-5, with 10 bases aligning to TRBD2. The germline gives CDR1 SGHRS, CDR2 YFSETQ. This CDR3 has 15 amino acids. J gave up 5 bases and V 5 bases, and 9 bases lay outside the gene matches. Here the CDR3 DNA reads TGCGCCAGCAGGAGTCCGGGACTAGCGAGGGAGACCCAGTACTTC. Residues: CASRSPGLARETQYF.

The CDR3 is CASSLSVLAKNIQYF. In DNA, the CDR3 is TGTGCCAGCAGTTTATCCGTTCTAGCCAAAAACATTCAGTACTTC. The chain employs TRBV28 and TRBJ2-4; no reliable D call. The CDR3 spans 15 residues. Germline-derived CDR1 and CDR2 are MDHEN and SYDVKM. Trimming shortened V by 1 base and J by 0 bases, and 7 bases separated the two germline ends.

V and J are TRBV7-2 and TRBJ2-2; 11 bases align to TRBD2. The CDR3 sequence is 17 residues long. The germline V gene has CDR1 SGHTA and CDR2 FQGNSA. V was pared by 4 bases and J by 4 bases, with 8 bases of the junction left unmatched. In DNA, the CDR3 is TGTGCCAGCAGCTCAGAGGTCGGACTAGCGGGCACCGGGGAGCTGTTTTTT. Translating gives CASSSEVGLAGTGELFF. Complete variable domain (other parts from reference TRBV7-2 and TRBJ2-2): GAGVSQSPSNKVTEKGKDVELRCDPISGHTALYWYRQSLGQGLEFLIYFQGNSAPDKSGLPSDRFSAERTGGSVSTLTIQRTQQEDSAVYLCASSSEVGLAGTGELFFGEGSRLTVL.

The rearrangement links TRBV28 to TRBJ2-2; 12 bases match TRBD1. The V gene's germline CDR1 is MDHEN and CDR2 SYDVKM. The CDR3 is made up of 15 amino acids. The trim removed 5 bases at V and 7 bases at J, leaving 5 bases unmatched. This CDR3 reads CASSGGQGAVGELFF. The DNA for the CDR3 is TGTGCCAGCAGTGGGGGACAGGGGGCGGTCGGGGAGCTGTTTTTT.

This chain uses TRBV5-1 with TRBJ2-3, with 10 bases aligning to TRBD2. The J segment lost 6 bases and the V segment lost 4 bases, leaving 11 bases of the junction unmatched. Germline loops: CDR1 SGHRS, CDR2 YFSETQ. This CDR3 spans 16 amino acids. This chain's CDR3 is CASSPGPAGGPDTQYF. CDR3 nucleotides: TGCGCCAGCAGCCCGGGACCAGCGGGAGGGCCGGATACGCAGTATTTT.

This chain connects TRBV4-3 to TRBJ1-5, with TRBD1 matching over 8 bases. There are 14 residues in the CDR3. Germline-derived CDR1 and CDR2 are LGHNA and YSLEER. V lost 1 base, J lost 7 bases, and 3 bases stayed unmatched. The CDR3 spells CASSQASGGQPQHF. The CDR3 coding sequence is TGCGCCAGCAGCCAAGCTTCAGGGGGCCAGCCCCAGCATTTT.

The chain links TRBV27 to TRBJ2-1, with 9 bases identical to TRBD2. Trimming took 5 bases from V and 7 from J; bases not matched to a gene: 12. CDR3 length: 16 amino acids. CDR1 is MNHEY, CDR2 SMNVEV, per germline (reference sequence). The CDR3 DNA sequence: TGTGCCAGCAGTCCCCAAAGGCGGGGGGGGGCAAATGAGCAGTTCTTC. It yields the protein CASSPQRRGGANEQFF.

The rearrangement joins TRBV11-2 to TRBJ2-7; TRBD2 agrees at 10 bases. This CDR3 spans 15 amino acids. Germline assignment: CDR1 SGHAT and CDR2 FQNNGV. With V trimmed by 1 base and J by 2 bases, 2 bases remained unmatched. The chain's CDR3 is CASSLAGLAPYEQYF. CDR3 in DNA: TGTGCCAGCAGCTTAGCGGGACTAGCGCCCTACGAGCAGTACTTC. Combining the CDR3 with reference TRBV11-2 and TRBJ2-7 gives the whole variable domain EAGVAQSPRYKIIEKRQSVAFWCNPISGHATLYWYQQILGQGPKLLIQFQNNGVVDDSQLPKDRFSAERLKGVDSTLKIQPAKLEDSAVYLCASSLAGLAPYEQYFGPGTRLTVT.

The chain is built from TRBV6-6 and TRBJ2-1, with TRBD1 identical over 11 bases. CDR1 and CDR2 (germline): MNHNY, SVGAGI (reference sequence). The length of the CDR3 is 14 residues. V shed 11 bases, J shed 6 bases, and the junction held 9 bases outside the gene matches. The CDR3 region has the DNA TGTGCCGTCAGGGGCGGGACAGGGGGCAATGAGCAGTTCTTC. It is translated as CAVRGGTGGNEQFF.

The chain has TRBV7-2 and TRBJ2-5, with TRBD2 identical over 8 bases. Germline V gives CDR1 SGHTA, CDR2 FQGNSA. This CDR3 spans 15 amino acids. The V gene end was trimmed by 3 bases and the J gene end by 2 bases; junction bases not matched to a gene: 5. The CDR3 region has the DNA TGTGCCAGCAGCTTCCAGCGGGGGAGTCAAGAGACCCAGTACTTC. This codes for CASSFQRGSQETQYF. Full variable domain (missing parts from reference TRBV7-2 and TRBJ2-5): GAGVSQSPSNKVTEKGKDVELRCDPISGHTALYWYRQSLGQGLEFLIYFQGNSAPDKSGLPSDRFSAERTGGSVSTLTIQRTQQEDSAVYLCASSFQRGSQETQYFGPGTRLLVL.

In this sample, this clone turned up once. The chain combines TRBV5-4 with TRBJ2-2, with D maybe TRBD1 (6 bases). V lost 0 bases, J lost 3 bases, and 15 bases lay in between. The V gene's germline CDR1 is SGHNT and CDR2 YYREEE (reference sequence). This CDR3 is built from 17 residues. This chain's CDR3 is CASSLAGRAGDTGELFF. The CDR3 DNA is TGTGCCAGCAGCTTGGCCGGTCGGGCAGGGGACACCGGGGAGCTGTTTTTT.